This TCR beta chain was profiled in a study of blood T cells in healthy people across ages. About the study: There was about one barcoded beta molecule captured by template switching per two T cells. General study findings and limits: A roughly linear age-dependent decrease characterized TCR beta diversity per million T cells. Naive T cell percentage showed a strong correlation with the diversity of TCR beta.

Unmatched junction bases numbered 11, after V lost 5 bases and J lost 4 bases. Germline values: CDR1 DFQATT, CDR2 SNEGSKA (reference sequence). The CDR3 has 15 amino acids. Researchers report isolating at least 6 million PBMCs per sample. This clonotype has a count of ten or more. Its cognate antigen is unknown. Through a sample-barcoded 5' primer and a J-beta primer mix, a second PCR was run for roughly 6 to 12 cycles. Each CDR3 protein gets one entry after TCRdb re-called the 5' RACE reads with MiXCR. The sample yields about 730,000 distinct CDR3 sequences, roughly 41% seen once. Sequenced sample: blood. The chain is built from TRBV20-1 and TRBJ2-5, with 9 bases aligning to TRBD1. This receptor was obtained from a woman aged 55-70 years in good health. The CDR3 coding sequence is TGCAGTGCTCCCGATCCGGGACAGGGTTCAGAGACCCAGTACTTC. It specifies CSAPDPGQGSETQYF.